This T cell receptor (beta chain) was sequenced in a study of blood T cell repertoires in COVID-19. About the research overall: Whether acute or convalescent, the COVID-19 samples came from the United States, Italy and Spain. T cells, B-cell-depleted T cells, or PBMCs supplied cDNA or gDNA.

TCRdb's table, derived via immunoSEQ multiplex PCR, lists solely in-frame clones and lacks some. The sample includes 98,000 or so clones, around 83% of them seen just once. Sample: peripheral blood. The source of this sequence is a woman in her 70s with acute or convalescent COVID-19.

The CDR3 here is CASSVGGPSSGRAENTGELFF. CDR3 bases: TGTGCCAGCAGCGTAGGGGGTCCCTCTAGCGGGAGGGCCGAGAACACCGGGGAGCTGTTTTTT. V is TRBV9 and J is TRBJ2-2, with 12 bases that match TRBD2. The CDR3 loop spans 21 amino acids. Germline V gives CDR1 SGDLS, CDR2 YYNGEE. Trimming removed 0 bases from V and 1 base from J; junction bases left unmatched: 13.